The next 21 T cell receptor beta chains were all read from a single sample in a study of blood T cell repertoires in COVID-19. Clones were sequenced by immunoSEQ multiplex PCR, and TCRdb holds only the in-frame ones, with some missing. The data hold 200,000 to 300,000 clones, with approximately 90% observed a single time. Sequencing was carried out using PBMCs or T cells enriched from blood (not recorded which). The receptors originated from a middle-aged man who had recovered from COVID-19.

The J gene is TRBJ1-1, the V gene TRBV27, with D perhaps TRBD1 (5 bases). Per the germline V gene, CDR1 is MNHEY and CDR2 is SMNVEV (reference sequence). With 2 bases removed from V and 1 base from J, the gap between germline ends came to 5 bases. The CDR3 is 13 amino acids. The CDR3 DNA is TGTGCCAGCAGTTTAGGGGCGAACACTGAAGCTTTCTTT. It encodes CASSLGANTEAFF.

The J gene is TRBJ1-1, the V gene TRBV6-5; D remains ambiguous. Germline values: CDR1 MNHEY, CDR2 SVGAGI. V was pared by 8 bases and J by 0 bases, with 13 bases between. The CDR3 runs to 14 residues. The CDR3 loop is CASWSGSLNTEAFF. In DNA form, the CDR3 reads TGTGCCAGCTGGAGCGGGAGCTTGAACACTGAAGCTTTCTTT.

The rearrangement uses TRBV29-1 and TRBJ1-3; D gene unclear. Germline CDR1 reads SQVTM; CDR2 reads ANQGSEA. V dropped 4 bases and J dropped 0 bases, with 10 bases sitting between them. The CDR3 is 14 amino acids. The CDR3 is CSVATASSGNTIYF. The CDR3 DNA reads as TGCAGCGTTGCTACAGCCAGCTCTGGAAACACCATATATTTT.

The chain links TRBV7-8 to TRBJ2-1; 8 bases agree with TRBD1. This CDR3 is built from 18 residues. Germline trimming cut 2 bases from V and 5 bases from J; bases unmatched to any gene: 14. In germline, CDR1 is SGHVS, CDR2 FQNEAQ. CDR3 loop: CASSLRGNSGGAHNEQFF. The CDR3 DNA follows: TGTGCCAGCAGCTTAAGGGGCAATTCAGGGGGCGCCCACAATGAGCAGTTCTTC.

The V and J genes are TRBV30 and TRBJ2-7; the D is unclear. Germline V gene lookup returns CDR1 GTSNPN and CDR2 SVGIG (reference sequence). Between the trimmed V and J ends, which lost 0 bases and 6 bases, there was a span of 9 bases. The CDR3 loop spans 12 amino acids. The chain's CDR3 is CAWSVPFSEQYF. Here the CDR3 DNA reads TGTGCCTGGAGTGTACCATTCAGCGAGCAGTACTTC.

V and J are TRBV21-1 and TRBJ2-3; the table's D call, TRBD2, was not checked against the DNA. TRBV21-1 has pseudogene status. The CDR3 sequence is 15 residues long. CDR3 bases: TGTGCCAGCAGCAAAAACCTCGGAGTGTCAGATACGCAGTATTTT. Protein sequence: CASSKNLGVSDTQYF.

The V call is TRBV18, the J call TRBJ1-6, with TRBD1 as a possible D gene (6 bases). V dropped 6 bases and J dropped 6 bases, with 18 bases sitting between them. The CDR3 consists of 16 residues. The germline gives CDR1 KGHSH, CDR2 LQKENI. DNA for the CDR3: TGTGCCAGCTCCCCTACCGCGGGGGCCCTTAATTCACCCCTCCACTTT. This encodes CASSPTAGALNSPLHF.

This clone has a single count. For the CDR3, the DNA is TGTGCCAGCAGCCAAGTGTATAACCAAGAGACCCAGTACTTC. Its translation is CASSQVYNQETQYF. This chain uses TRBV3-1 (or the pseudogene TRBV3-2) with TRBJ2-5; no clear D gene. Trimming removed 1 base at V and 0 bases at J, with 6 bases between. Germline values: CDR1 LGHDT, CDR2 YNNKEL (reference sequence). The length of the CDR3 is 14 residues.

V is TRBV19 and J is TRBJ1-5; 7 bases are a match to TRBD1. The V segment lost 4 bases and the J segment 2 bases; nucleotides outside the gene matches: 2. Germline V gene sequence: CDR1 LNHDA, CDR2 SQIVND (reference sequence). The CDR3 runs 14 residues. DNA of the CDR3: TGTGCCAGTAGTACAGACAGGGGCAATCAGCCCCAGCATTTT. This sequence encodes CASSTDRGNQPQHF. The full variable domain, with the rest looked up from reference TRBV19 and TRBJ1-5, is DGGITQSPKYLFRKEGQNVTLSCEQNLNHDAMYWYRQDPGQGLRLIYYSQIVNDFQKGDIAEGYSVSREKKESFPLTVTSAQKNPTAFYLCASSTDRGNQPQHFGDGTRLSIL.

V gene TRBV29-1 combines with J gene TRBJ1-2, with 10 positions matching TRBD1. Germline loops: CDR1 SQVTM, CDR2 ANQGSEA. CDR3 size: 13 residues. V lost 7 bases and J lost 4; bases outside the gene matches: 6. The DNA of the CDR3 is TGCAGCGCCTTGGACAGGGGGGCCTATGGCTACACCTTC. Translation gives CSALDRGAYGYTF.

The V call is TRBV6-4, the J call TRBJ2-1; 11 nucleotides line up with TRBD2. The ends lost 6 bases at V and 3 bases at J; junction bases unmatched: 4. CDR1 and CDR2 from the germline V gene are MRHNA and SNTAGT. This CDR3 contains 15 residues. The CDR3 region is CASRLLAGDYNEQFF. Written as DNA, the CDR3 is TGTGCCAGCAGACTACTAGCGGGAGACTACAATGAGCAGTTCTTC.

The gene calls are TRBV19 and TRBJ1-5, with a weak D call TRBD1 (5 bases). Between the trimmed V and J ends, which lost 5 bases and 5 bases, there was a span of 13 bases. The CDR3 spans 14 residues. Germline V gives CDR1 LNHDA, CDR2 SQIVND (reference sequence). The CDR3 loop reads CASSVVGGYQPQHF. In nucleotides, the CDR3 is TGTGCCAGTAGTGTCGTGGGGGGGTATCAGCCCCAGCATTTT.

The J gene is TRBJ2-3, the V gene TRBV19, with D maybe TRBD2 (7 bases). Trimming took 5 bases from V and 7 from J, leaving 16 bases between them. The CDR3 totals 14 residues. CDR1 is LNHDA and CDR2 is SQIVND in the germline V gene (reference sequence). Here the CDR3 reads CASSGGGTQHTQYF. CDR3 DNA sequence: TGTGCCAGTAGTGGGGGGGGGACACAACATACGCAGTATTTT.

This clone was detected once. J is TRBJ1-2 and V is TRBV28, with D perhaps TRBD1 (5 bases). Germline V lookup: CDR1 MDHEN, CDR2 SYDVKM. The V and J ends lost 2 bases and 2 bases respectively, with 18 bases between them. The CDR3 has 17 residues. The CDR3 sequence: CASSLTTAGSLNYGYTF. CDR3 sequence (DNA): TGTGCCAGCAGTTTAACGACAGCGGGATCCCTCAACTATGGCTACACCTTC.

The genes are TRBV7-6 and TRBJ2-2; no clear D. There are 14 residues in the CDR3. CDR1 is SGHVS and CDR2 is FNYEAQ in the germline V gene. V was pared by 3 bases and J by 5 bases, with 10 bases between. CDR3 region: CASSLASVTGELFF. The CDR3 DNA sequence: TGTGCCAGCAGCTTGGCCAGCGTGACCGGGGAGCTGTTTTTT.

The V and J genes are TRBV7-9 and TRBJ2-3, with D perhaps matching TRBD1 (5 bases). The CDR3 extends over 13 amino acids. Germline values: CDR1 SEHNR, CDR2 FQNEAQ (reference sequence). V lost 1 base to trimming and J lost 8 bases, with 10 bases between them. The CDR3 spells CASSLEADSTQYF. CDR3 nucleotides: TGTGCCAGCAGCTTAGAAGCCGACAGTACGCAGTATTTT.

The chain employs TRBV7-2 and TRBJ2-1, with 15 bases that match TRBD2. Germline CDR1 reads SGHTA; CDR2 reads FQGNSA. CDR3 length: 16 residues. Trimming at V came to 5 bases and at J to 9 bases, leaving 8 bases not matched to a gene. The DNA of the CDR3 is TGTGCCAGCAGCACAGACAGGGGACTAGCGGGAGGTGAGCAGTTCTTC. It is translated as CASSTDRGLAGGEQFF.

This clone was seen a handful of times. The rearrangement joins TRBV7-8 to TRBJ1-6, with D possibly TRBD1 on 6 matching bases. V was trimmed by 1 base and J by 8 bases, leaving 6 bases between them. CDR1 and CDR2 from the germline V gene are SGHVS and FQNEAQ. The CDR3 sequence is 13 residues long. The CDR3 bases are TGTGCCAGCAGCTTAGGGACAGATTCACCCCTCCACTTT. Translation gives CASSLGTDSPLHF.

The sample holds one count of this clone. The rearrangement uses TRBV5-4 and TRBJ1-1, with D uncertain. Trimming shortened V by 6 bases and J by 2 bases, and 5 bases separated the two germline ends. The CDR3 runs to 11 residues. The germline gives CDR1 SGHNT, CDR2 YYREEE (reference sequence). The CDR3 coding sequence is TGTGCCAGCACCCATAACACTGAAGCTTTCTTT. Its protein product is CASTHNTEAFF.

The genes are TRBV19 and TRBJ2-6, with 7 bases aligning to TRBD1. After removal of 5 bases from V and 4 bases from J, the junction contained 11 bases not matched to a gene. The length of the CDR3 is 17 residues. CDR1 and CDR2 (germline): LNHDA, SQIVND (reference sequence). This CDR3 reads CASSFFLTGVGANVLTF. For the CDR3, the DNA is TGTGCCAGTAGTTTTTTCCTCACAGGGGTCGGGGCCAACGTCCTGACTTTC.

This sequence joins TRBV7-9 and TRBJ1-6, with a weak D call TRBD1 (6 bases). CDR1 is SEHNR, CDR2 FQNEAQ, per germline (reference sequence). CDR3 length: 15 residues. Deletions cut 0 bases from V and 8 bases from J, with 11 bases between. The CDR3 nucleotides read TGTGCCAGCAGCTTAGCGACGACAGGTTATTCACCCCTCCACTTT. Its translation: CASSLATTGYSPLHF.